Listed here are 14 T cell receptor beta chains from one sample, sequenced in a study of T-cell memory formation after mild COVID-19. Each CDR3 protein gets one entry after TCRdb re-called the 5' RACE reads with MiXCR. The sample contains fewer than 700,000 distinct CDR3 sequences, around 17% of which appear only once. Source material: PBMCs or a T cell subset sorted from them (not recorded which). The receptors stem from an adult woman who had mild COVID-19 (a few samples of this study predate the infection). Cell type and time point are not known.

CDR3 sequence (DNA): TGTGCCAGCAGCTCCAGACAACGCATCCCTGAAGCTTTCTTT. This sequence encodes CASSSRQRIPEAFF. The chain uses TRBV11-2 and TRBJ1-1, with D hard to call. Germline-derived CDR1 and CDR2 are SGHAT and FQNNGV. Trimming cost V 4 bases and J 6 bases, with 15 bases left between them. The CDR3 is 14 residues long.

The chain has TRBV29-1 and TRBJ2-1, with TRBD2 matching over 9 bases. The CDR3 runs to 14 residues. Germline-derived CDR1 and CDR2 are SQVTM and ANQGSEA. V was pared by 8 bases and J by 9 bases, with 14 bases of the junction left unmatched. The chain's CDR3 is CSTALAGGLVEQFF. Here the CDR3 DNA reads TGCAGCACCGCCTTGGCGGGGGGGCTTGTTGAGCAGTTCTTC.

This clonotype has only a few counts. The rearrangement uses TRBV6-5 and TRBJ1-1; D remains unclear. This CDR3 has 15 residues. The V gene lost 2 bases and the J gene lost 3 bases, with 13 bases spanning the gap. Germline V gene data show CDR1 as MNHEY and CDR2 as SVGAGI. CDR3 in amino acids: CASSYTPASDTEAFF. Here the CDR3 DNA reads TGTGCCAGCAGTTACACCCCGGCCTCGGACACTGAAGCTTTCTTT.

This clonotype was counted a few times. V and J are TRBV5-1 and TRBJ1-5; TRBD1 is a possible D gene (6 bases). The CDR3 length is 14 residues. Trimming left V 5 bases short and J 5 bases short, with 14 bases between. CDR1 is SGHRS, CDR2 YFSETQ, per germline. The CDR3, as DNA: TGCGCCAGCAGTCAGGACAGACCCGATCAGCCCCAGCATTTT. This encodes CASSQDRPDQPQHF.

The sample holds a few counts of this clonotype. This rearrangement joins TRBV19 to TRBJ1-4, with 7 bases fitting TRBD1. The CDR3 is 15 amino acids. Germline-derived CDR1 and CDR2 are LNHDA and SQIVND (reference sequence). Losses at the gene ends were 6 bases for V and 7 bases for J; bases not matched to a gene: 11. In DNA, the CDR3 is TGTGCCAGTAGGGGACAGCCAACAGTCTCTGAAAAACTGTTTTTT. It is translated as CASRGQPTVSEKLFF. Looking up the rest from reference TRBV19 and TRBJ1-4 gives the full variable domain: DGGITQSPKYLFRKEGQNVTLSCEQNLNHDAMYWYRQDPGQGLRLIYYSQIVNDFQKGDIAEGYSVSREKKESFPLTVTSAQKNPTAFYLCASRGQPTVSEKLFFGSGTQLSVL.

This clonotype was counted between two and nine times. The rearrangement joins TRBV20-1 to TRBJ2-7, with 11 bases matching TRBD2. The CDR3 is 14 residues long. V shed 6 bases, J shed 2 bases, and the junction held 6 bases outside the gene matches. Germline V gene data show CDR1 as DFQATT and CDR2 as SNEGSKA (reference sequence). The CDR3 protein is CSARRLAGTYEQYF. DNA for the CDR3: TGCAGTGCCCGGAGACTAGCGGGGACCTACGAGCAGTACTTC.

This clonotype was detected only a few times. The chain joins TRBV12-3 or TRBV12-4 to TRBJ2-3; D is unresolved. The CDR3 sequence is 13 residues long. V lost 3 bases and J 6 bases, leaving 10 bases between the germline ends. The CDR3 coding sequence is TGTGCCAGCAGTTTGGGGTTCAGGGATACGCAGTATTTT. Its translation is CASSLGFRDTQYF.

This clonotype was counted only a few times. The genes are TRBV3-1 and TRBJ2-7; 7 bases map to TRBD1. Germline loops: CDR1 LGHDT, CDR2 YNNKEL (reference sequence). The length of the CDR3 is 15 residues. The V segment lost 0 bases and the J segment 2 bases; nucleotides outside the gene matches: 4. CDR3 sequence: CASSQDYRGPYEQYF. CDR3 nucleotides: TGTGCCAGCAGCCAAGATTACAGGGGCCCCTACGAGCAGTACTTC.

V gene TRBV20-1 combines with J gene TRBJ2-5; D might be TRBD1 (5 bases). There are 12 residues in the CDR3. Germline lookup yields CDR1 DFQATT and CDR2 SNEGSKA (reference sequence). The V end lost 6 bases, the J end lost 2 bases, and 10 bases lay between the germline ends. The CDR3 loop is CSARVGQETQYF. CDR3 DNA sequence: TGCAGTGCCAGGGTCGGTCAAGAGACCCAGTACTTC.

This clonotype was seen more than once but under ten times. The chain is built from TRBV7-3 and TRBJ1-5; TRBD1 aligns across 7 bases. The CDR3 loop spans 15 amino acids. The ends lost 6 bases at V and 4 bases at J; junction bases unmatched: 9. CDR1 and CDR2 from the germline V gene are SGHTA and FQGTGA. The CDR3 is CASRLTGTANQPQHF. The CDR3 region has the DNA TGTGCCAGCAGACTGACCGGGACAGCAAATCAGCCCCAGCATTTT.

This clonotype was detected only once. This chain uses TRBV30 with TRBJ2-3; TRBD2 is a possible D gene (6 bases). The V gene's germline CDR1 is GTSNPN and CDR2 SVGIG (reference sequence). The CDR3 extends over 14 amino acids. V lost 2 bases and J 0 bases, leaving 9 bases between the germline ends. The CDR3 DNA is TGTGCCTGGAGTCGACTAGGGAGCACAGATACGCAGTATTTT. Translating it yields CAWSRLGSTDTQYF.

The CDR3 is CASSPTQGNTEAFF. The CDR3 DNA sequence: TGTGCCAGCAGCCCCACCCAGGGGAACACTGAAGCTTTCTTT. The V and J genes are TRBV7-6 and TRBJ1-1, with D perhaps matching TRBD1 (5 bases). The CDR3 is made up of 14 amino acids. Trimming removed 5 bases at V and 1 base at J, with 11 bases between. Germline V gene lookup returns CDR1 SGHVS and CDR2 FNYEAQ.

This chain joins TRBV5-1 and TRBJ2-1, with D tentatively TRBD2 (6 bases). CDR3 size: 16 residues. V lost 2 bases and J lost 0, with 12 bases in between. Germline CDR1 SGHRS, CDR2 YFSETQ. This CDR3 is CASSFVAGSSYNEQFF. CDR3 nucleotides: TGCGCCAGCAGCTTTGTTGCCGGGAGCTCCTACAATGAGCAGTTCTTC.

The V gene is TRBV5-5, the J gene TRBJ2-7; 11 bases map to TRBD1. CDR3 length: 16 amino acids. Germline lookup yields CDR1 SGHKS and CDR2 YYEKEE (reference sequence). The trim removed 1 base at V and 3 bases at J, leaving 6 bases unmatched. In DNA, the CDR3 is TGTGCCAGCAGCTTGAGGAGGACAGGGGGCAGCTACGAGCAGTACTTC. Translation: CASSLRRTGGSYEQYF.